The clone carrying this T cell receptor beta chain turned up a few times. In the authors' workflow: Reference gene primer amplification in the assay estimated nucleated cell counts. Sequenced by immunoSEQ multiplex PCR; TCRdb stores in-frame clones only, minus some. V, J and clone size reflect that table, while D and trimming were determined from the DNA. The sample includes 55,000 to 70,000 clones, about 85% of them seen just once. This sample was taken from a study of blood T cell repertoires in COVID-19. Study-level background: The United States, Italy and Spain provided the acute and convalescent COVID-19 samples. Sources were T cells, B-cell-depleted T cells, or PBMCs; the material itself was cDNA or gDNA.

Germline V gene lookup returns CDR1 MDHEN and CDR2 SYDVKM. Trimming cost V 8 bases and J 7 bases, with 14 bases left between them. CDR3 size: 13 residues. This chain uses TRBV28 with TRBJ1-4; D might be TRBD1 (5 bases). Source material: peripheral blood. The receptor comes from an older woman with active COVID-19. The CDR3 nucleotides are TGTGCCAGCGGCCTGGCGCAGGGTGAAAAACTGTTTTTT. Translating gives CASGLAQGEKLFF.